This passage covers 13 T cell receptor beta chains from one sample sequenced in a study of response to subunit inactivated influenza vaccine. MiXCR was run by TCRdb on the RT-PCR reads, yielding one entry per CDR3 protein. The data show about 800,000 distinct CDR3 sequences, with approximately 21% seen just once and approximately 10% held by the top ten. Here the sequenced sample was PBMCs from blood, taken 5 days after vaccination. Every receptor here comes from a man over 45 who received an inactivated influenza vaccine.

This clonotype was counted between two and nine times. The chain carries TRBV6-2 or TRBV6-3 and TRBJ1-1; D ambiguous. The CDR3 totals 14 residues. Germline-derived CDR1 and CDR2 are MNHEY and SVGEGT. V lost 1 base to trimming and J lost 2 bases, with 8 bases between them. The DNA for the CDR3 is TGTGCCAGCAGTTACTTTGGTAGAAACACTGAAGCTTTCTTT. This sequence encodes CASSYFGRNTEAFF.

The chain uses TRBV4-2 and TRBJ2-3, with 12 bases lining up with TRBD2. CDR1 is LGHNA and CDR2 is YNFKEQ in the germline V gene. CDR3 size: 16 residues. V lost 4 bases, J lost 4 bases, and 6 bases stayed unmatched. The chain's CDR3 is CASSLRTSGVSDTQYF. CDR3 DNA sequence: TGTGCCAGCAGCCTCAGGACTAGCGGGGTGTCAGATACGCAGTATTTT.

The chain uses TRBV11-1 and TRBJ2-1, with D maybe TRBD2 (6 bases). Germline V gene lookup returns CDR1 SGHAT and CDR2 FQDESV (reference sequence). V was clipped by 2 bases and J by 3 bases, with 14 bases between them. The CDR3 covers 16 residues. The CDR3 coding sequence is TGTGCCAGCAGCTTAAATCCCCCGGGAGTCTACAATGAGCAGTTCTTC. Translated, it gives CASSLNPPGVYNEQFF.

There are a few counts of this clonotype. The chain joins TRBV12-3 or TRBV12-4 to TRBJ2-7; 8 bases are a match to TRBD1. With 5 bases clipped from V and 3 bases from J, the junction kept 9 bases outside the gene matches. This CDR3 comprises 15 residues. This CDR3 reads CASSRPGTGNYEQYF. Written as DNA, the CDR3 is TGTGCCAGCAGTCGCCCCGGGACAGGTAACTACGAGCAGTACTTC.

In its sample, this clonotype was seen a few times. The chain uses TRBV6-1 and TRBJ1-1, with TRBD1 identical over 9 bases. The length of the CDR3 is 14 residues. With 6 bases clipped from V and 1 base from J, the junction kept 3 bases outside the gene matches. Germline lookup yields CDR1 MNHNS and CDR2 SASEGT. The chain's CDR3 is CASRTTGGNTEAFF. CDR3 sequence (DNA): TGTGCCAGCAGGACGACAGGGGGGAACACTGAAGCTTTCTTT.

This clonotype was recorded at least ten times. The chain is built from TRBV6-2 or TRBV6-3 and TRBJ2-1, with TRBD2 identical over 9 bases. J was trimmed by 0 bases and V by 4 bases; bases with no gene match: 4. From germline, CDR1 is MNHEY and CDR2 SVGEGT. CDR3 length: 16 amino acids. Here the CDR3 reads CASSSFSGSSYNEQFF. The CDR3 region has the DNA TGTGCCAGCAGTTCATTTAGCGGGAGCTCCTACAATGAGCAGTTCTTC.

The chain couples TRBV10-3 to TRBJ2-1; 8 bases fit TRBD1. The germline V gene has CDR1 ENHRY and CDR2 SYGVKD. The CDR3 has 15 amino acids. The V gene end was trimmed by 10 bases and the J gene end by 3 bases; junction bases not matched to a gene: 11. The CDR3 DNA follows: TGTGCCAGCAGACCTACTGGGACAGGCTACAATGAGCAGTTCTTC. It translates to CASRPTGTGYNEQFF.

This clonotype was detected a few times. The V gene is TRBV2, the J gene TRBJ2-2, with D perhaps being TRBD1 or TRBD2 (5 bases each). Trimming removed 8 bases from V and 4 bases from J, with 14 bases in between. The CDR3 is 14 amino acids. Germline CDR1 is SNHLY and CDR2 is FYNNEI. The chain's CDR3 is CASCGTRSTGELFF. The CDR3 nucleotides are TGTGCCAGCTGTGGGACGCGCAGCACCGGGGAGCTGTTTTTT.

This clonotype was detected a few times. The gene calls are TRBV7-9 and TRBJ1-2, with D tentatively TRBD1 (5 bases). CDR1 and CDR2 (germline): SEHNR, FQNEAQ (reference sequence). Trimming pared 0 bases from V and 5 bases from J, leaving 10 bases between. CDR3 length equals 14 residues. The DNA of the CDR3 is TGTGCCAGCAGCTTAGCACAGGATATATATGGCTACACCTTC. Residues: CASSLAQDIYGYTF.

The rearrangement uses TRBV19 and TRBJ2-3; D gene uncertain. V was cut by 10 bases and J by 0 bases, with 14 bases left in between. This CDR3 has 14 amino acids. Germline loops: CDR1 LNHDA, CDR2 SQIVND (reference sequence). The CDR3 loop is CATTRQQSTDTQYF. The DNA of the CDR3 is TGTGCCACCACCAGGCAGCAAAGCACAGATACGCAGTATTTT.

The J gene is TRBJ2-7, the V gene TRBV6-2 or TRBV6-3; maybe TRBD2 (5 bases). The germline CDR1 and CDR2 sequences are MNHEY and SVGEGT. Trimming removed 0 bases from V and 0 bases from J, with 9 bases in between. This CDR3 contains 15 residues. The DNA for the CDR3 is TGTGCCAGCAGTTACTCGAGGGCCGGCTCCTACGAGCAGTACTTC. This gives the protein CASSYSRAGSYEQYF.

The genes are TRBV11-2 and TRBJ2-7; no definite D call. The CDR3 is 13 residues long. Germline values: CDR1 SGHAT, CDR2 FQNNGV. V lost 4 bases and J lost 4, with 11 bases in between. The chain's CDR3 is CASSSSFLYEQYF. The CDR3, as DNA: TGTGCCAGCAGCTCCTCCTTCCTTTACGAGCAGTACTTC.

V usage is TRBV29-1 and J usage is TRBJ1-2; TRBD1 matches 7 bases. This CDR3 region has 15 residues. Losses at the gene ends were 6 bases for V and 1 base for J; bases not matched to a gene: 11. Germline values: CDR1 SQVTM, CDR2 ANQGSEA. CDR3 protein: CSVGIRDRVNYGYTF. The CDR3 region has the DNA TGCAGCGTAGGAATCCGAGACAGGGTTAACTATGGCTACACCTTC.